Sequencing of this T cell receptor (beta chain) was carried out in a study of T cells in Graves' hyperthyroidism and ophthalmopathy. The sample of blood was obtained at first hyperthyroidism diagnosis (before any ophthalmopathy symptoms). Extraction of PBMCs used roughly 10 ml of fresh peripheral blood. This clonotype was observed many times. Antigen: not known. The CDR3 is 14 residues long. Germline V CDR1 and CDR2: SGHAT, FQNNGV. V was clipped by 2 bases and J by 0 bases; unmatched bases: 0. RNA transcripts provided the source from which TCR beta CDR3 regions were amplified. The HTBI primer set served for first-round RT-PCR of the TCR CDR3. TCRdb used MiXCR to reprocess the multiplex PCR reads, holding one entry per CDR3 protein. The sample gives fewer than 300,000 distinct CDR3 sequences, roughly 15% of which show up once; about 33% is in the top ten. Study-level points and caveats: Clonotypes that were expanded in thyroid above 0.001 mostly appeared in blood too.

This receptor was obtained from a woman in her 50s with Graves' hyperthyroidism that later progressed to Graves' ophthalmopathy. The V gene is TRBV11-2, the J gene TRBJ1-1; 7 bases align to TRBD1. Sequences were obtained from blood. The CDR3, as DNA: TGTGCCAGCAGCTTAACAGGGGTGAACACTGAAGCTTTCTTT. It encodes CASSLTGVNTEAFF. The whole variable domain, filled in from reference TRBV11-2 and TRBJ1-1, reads EAGVAQSPRYKIIEKRQSVAFWCNPISGHATLYWYQQILGQGPKLLIQFQNNGVVDDSQLPKDRFSAERLKGVDSTLKIQPAKLEDSAVYLCASSLTGVNTEAFFGQGTRLTVV.